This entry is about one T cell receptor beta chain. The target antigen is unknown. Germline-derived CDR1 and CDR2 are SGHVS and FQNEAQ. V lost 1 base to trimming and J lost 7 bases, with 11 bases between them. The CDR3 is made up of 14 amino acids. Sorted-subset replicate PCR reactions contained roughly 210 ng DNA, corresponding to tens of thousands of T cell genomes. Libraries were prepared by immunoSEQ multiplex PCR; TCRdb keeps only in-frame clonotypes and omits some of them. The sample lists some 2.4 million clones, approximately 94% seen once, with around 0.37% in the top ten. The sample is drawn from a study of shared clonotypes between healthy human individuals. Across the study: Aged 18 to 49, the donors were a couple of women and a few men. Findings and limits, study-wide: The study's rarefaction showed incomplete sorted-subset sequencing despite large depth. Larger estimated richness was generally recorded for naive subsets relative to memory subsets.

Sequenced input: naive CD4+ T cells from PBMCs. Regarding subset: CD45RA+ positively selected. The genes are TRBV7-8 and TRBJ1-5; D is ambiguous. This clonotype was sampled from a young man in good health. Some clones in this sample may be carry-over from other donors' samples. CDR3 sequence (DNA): TGTGCCAGCAGCTTAGATTCTGGTGCGCAGCCCCAGCATTTT. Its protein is CASSLDSGAQPQHF.